These 3 T cell receptor beta chains came from one sample sequenced in a study of response to subunit inactivated influenza vaccine. TCRdb passed the RT-PCR reads through MiXCR, listing each CDR3 protein once. Altogether about 240,000 distinct CDR3 sequences are present, roughly an eighth being singletons, with the ten largest covering approximately 7.8%. The sequenced sample was non-naive T cells sorted from PBMCs, obtained 14 to 15 days before vaccination. The receptors stem from a man over 45 who received an inactivated influenza vaccine.

This clonotype was counted a few times. The chain uses TRBV6-1 and TRBJ2-2; a weak D match, TRBD1 (6 bases). The CDR3 has 13 amino acids. The V end was cut by 8 bases, the J end by 4 bases, with 11 bases between. Germline CDR1 reads MNHNS; CDR2 reads SASEGT. CDR3 in amino acids: CASGQGSTGELFF. The CDR3 DNA follows: TGTGCCAGCGGGCAGGGGAGCACCGGGGAGCTGTTTTTT.

CDR3 DNA sequence: TGTGCCAGCAGTTACGGGGCGTTGGACCAAGATACGCAGTATTTT. As protein: CASSYGALDQDTQYF. V usage is TRBV6-2 or TRBV6-3 and J usage is TRBJ2-3; D may be TRBD1 (5 bases). The germline gives CDR1 MNHEY, CDR2 SVGEGT. The germline V and J ends were trimmed by 2 bases and 5 bases, with 14 bases remaining between them. The CDR3 runs 15 residues.

The chain combines TRBV5-1 with TRBJ2-7; TRBD2 aligns across 14 bases. This CDR3 spans 14 amino acids. Unmatched junction bases numbered 7, after V lost 5 bases and J lost 9 bases. CDR1 and CDR2 (germline): SGHRS, YFSETQ. In DNA, the CDR3 is TGCGCCAGCAGATGGGAGACTAGCGGGAGGGGGCAGTACTTC. Translation: CASRWETSGRGQYF.